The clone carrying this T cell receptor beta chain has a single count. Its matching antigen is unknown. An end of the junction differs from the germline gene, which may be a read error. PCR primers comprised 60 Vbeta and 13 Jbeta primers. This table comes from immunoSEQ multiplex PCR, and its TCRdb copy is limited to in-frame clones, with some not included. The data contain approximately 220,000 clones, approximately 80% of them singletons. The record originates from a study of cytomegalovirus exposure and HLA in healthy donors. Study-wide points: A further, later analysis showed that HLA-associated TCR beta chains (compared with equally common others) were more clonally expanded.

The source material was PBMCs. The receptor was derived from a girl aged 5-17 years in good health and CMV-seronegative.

In nucleotides, the CDR3 is TGTGCTAGCAGCCCCCGGCTAGCGGGAGTGGGGTACAATGAGCAGTTCTTC. This codes for CASSPRLAGVGYNEQFF. The genes are TRBV7-7 and TRBJ2-1; the match to TRBD2 covers 10 bases. This CDR3 comprises 17 residues. CDR1 is SSHAT, CDR2 FNYEAQ, per germline (reference sequence).